This TCR beta chain appears in the sequencing data of a study of cytomegalovirus exposure and HLA in healthy donors. Study context: HLA-typed donors contributed approximately 86 million unique TCRs, which were held in an early data release.

Germline V gives CDR1 MGHDK, CDR2 SYGVNS. The CDR3 spans 15 residues. V was pared by 4 bases and J by 3 bases, with 13 bases between. General study findings and limits: In an earlier analysis, in approximately 570 donors, most V segments appeared productive either ~90% or ~30% of the time. Sequence variants that were highly shared formed a cluster that was likely a sequencing artifact.

Points on this clone: Its cognate antigen is unknown.

13 Jbeta primers and 60 Vbeta primers were used for the PCR. Assay: immunoSEQ multiplex PCR; the TCRdb copy retains only in-frame clones and omits some. This sample has approximately 96,000 clones, with under 80% found just once. This chain uses TRBV25-1 with TRBJ1-5; D remains ambiguous. Material: PBMCs. The TCR was taken from a male donor in good health and CMV-seronegative. The CDR3 DNA reads TGTGCCAGCAGTGGGTCGACGGGATTCAATCAGCCCCAGCATTTT. Translation: CASSGSTGFNQPQHF. The full variable domain, its missing parts supplied by reference TRBV25-1 and TRBJ1-5, is EADIYQTPRYLVIGTGKKITLECSQTMGHDKMYWYQQDPGMELHLIHYSYGVNSTEKGDLSSESTVSRIRTEHFPLTLESARPSHTSQYLCASSGSTGFNQPQHFGDGTRLSIL.